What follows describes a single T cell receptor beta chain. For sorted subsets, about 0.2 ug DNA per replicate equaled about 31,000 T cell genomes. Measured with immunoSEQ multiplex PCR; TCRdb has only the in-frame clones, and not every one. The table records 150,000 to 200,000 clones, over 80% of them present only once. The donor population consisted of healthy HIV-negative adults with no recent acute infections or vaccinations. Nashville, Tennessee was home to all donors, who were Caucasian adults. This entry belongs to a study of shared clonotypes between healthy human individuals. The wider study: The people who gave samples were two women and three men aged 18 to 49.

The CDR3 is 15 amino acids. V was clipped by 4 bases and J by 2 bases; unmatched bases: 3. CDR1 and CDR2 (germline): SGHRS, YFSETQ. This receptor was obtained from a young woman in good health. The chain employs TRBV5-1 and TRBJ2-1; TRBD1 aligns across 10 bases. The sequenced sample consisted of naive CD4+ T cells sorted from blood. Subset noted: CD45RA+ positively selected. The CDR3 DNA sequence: TGCGCCAGCAGCCTGGGACAGGGGACCTACAATGAGCAGTTCTTC. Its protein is CASSLGQGTYNEQFF. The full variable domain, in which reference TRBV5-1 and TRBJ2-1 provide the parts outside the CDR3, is KAGVTQTPRYLIKTRGQQVTLSCSPISGHRSVSWYQQTPGQGLQFLFEYFSETQRNKGNFPGRFSGRQFSNSRSEMNVSTLELGDSALYLCASSLGQGTYNEQFFGPGTRLTVL.